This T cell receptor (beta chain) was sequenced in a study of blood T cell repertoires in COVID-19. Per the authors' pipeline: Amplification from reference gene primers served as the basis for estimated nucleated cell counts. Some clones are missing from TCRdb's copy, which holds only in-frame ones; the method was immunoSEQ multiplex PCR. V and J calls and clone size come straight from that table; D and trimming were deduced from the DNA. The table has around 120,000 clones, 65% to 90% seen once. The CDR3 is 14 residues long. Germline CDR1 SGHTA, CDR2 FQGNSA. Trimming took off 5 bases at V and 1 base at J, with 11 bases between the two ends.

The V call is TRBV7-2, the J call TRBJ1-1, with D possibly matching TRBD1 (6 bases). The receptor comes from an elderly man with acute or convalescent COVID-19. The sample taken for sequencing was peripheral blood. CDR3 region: CASSPRTANTEAFF. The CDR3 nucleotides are TGTGCCAGCAGCCCAAGGACAGCGAACACTGAAGCTTTCTTT.